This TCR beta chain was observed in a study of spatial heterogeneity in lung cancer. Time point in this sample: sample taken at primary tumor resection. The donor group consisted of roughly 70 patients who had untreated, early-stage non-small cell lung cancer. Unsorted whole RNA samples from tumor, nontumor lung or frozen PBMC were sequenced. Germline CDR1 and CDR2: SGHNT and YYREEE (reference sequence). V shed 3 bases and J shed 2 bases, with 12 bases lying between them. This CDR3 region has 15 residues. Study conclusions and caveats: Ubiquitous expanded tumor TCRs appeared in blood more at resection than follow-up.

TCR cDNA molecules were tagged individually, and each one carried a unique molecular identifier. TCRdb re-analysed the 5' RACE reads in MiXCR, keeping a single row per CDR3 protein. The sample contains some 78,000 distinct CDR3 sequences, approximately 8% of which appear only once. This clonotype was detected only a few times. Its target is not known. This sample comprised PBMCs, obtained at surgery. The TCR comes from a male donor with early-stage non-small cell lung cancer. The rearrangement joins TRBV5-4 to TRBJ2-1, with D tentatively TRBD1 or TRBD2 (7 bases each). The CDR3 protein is CASSSGGGPYNEQFF. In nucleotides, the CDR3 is TGTGCCAGCAGCTCAGGGGGGGGCCCCTACAATGAGCAGTTCTTC.